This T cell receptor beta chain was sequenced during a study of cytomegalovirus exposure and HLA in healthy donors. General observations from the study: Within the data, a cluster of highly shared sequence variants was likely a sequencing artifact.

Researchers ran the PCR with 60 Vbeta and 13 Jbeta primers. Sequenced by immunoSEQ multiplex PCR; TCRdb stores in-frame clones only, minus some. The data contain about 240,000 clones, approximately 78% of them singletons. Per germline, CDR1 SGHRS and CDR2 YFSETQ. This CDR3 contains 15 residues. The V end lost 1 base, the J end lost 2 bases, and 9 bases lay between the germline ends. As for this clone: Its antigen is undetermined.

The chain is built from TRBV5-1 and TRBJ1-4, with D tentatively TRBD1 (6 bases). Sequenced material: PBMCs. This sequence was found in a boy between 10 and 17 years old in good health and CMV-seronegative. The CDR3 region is CASSLLQGTNEKLFF. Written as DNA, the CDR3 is TGCGCCAGCAGCTTGCTACAGGGCACTAATGAAAAACTGTTTTTT.